This T cell receptor (beta chain) was sequenced in a study of response to subunit inactivated influenza vaccine. V was shortened by 0 bases and J by 9 bases, with 5 bases between the two germline ends. Germline V gene sequence: CDR1 KGHDR, CDR2 SFDVKD. The length of the CDR3 is 11 residues. TCRdb reanalysed the RT-PCR reads using MiXCR and keeps one entry per CDR3 protein. Among about 780,000 distinct CDR3 sequences, approximately 18% were seen once, and the ten largest hold under 13%. This clonotype was observed a few times. The target antigen is unknown. Notes on the study in general: The authors proposed limited new T cell recruitment per seasonal influenza vaccination.

The sample was PBMCs from blood, taken about 5 days after vaccination. The source of this sequence is a man aged 45 to 65 who received an inactivated influenza vaccine. This chain uses TRBV24-1 with TRBJ2-7; D perhaps matches TRBD1 (5 bases). The CDR3 reads CATSDLQGQYF. CDR3 bases: TGTGCCACCAGTGATTTGCAGGGGCAGTACTTC.